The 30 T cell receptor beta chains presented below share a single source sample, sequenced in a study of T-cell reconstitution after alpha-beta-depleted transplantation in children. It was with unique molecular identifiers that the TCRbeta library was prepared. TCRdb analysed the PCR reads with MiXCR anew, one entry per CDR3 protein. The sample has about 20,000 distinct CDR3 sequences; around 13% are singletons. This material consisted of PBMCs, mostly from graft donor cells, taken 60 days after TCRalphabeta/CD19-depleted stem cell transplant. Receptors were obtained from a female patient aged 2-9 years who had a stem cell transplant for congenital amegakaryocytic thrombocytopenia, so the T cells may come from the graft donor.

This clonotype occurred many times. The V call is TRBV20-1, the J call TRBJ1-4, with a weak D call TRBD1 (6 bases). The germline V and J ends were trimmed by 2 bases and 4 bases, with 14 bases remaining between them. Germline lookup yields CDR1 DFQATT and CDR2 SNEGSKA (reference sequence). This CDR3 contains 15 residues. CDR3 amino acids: CSARKQGGGNEKLFF. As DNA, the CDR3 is TGCAGTGCTAGAAAACAGGGAGGGGGTAATGAAAAACTGTTTTTT.

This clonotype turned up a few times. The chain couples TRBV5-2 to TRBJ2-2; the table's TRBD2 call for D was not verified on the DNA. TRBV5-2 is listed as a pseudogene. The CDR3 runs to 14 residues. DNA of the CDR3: TGTGCCATGGGCCCCGGACTGAACTCCGGGGAGCTGTTTTTT. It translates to CAMGPGLNSGELFF.

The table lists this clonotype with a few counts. The CDR3 DNA reads as TGTGCCAGCAGTCCCTCGGAGATACGCCAGGGCTACGAGCAGTACTTC. It is translated as CASSPSEIRQGYEQYF. This chain uses TRBV12-3 or TRBV12-4 with TRBJ2-7, with a tentative D call TRBD1 (5 bases). Trimming removed 5 bases from V and 3 bases from J, with 20 bases in between. The CDR3 extends over 16 amino acids.

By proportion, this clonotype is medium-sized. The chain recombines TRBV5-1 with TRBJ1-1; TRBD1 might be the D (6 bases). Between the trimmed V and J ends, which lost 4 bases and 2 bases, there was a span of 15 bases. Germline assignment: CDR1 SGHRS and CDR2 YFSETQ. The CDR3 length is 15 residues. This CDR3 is CASSLLYRANTEAFF. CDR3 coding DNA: TGCGCCAGCAGCCTGCTTTACAGGGCTAACACTGAAGCTTTCTTT. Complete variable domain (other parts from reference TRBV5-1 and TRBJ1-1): KAGVTQTPRYLIKTRGQQVTLSCSPISGHRSVSWYQQTPGQGLQFLFEYFSETQRNKGNFPGRFSGRQFSNSRSEMNVSTLELGDSALYLCASSLLYRANTEAFFGQGTRLTVV.

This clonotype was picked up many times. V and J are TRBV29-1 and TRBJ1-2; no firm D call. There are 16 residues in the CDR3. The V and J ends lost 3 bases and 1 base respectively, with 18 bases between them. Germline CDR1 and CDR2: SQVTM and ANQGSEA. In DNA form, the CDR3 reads TGCAGCGTTGAGTATCCCGAGCAGCGTCTTAACTATGGCTACACCTTC. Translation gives CSVEYPEQRLNYGYTF.

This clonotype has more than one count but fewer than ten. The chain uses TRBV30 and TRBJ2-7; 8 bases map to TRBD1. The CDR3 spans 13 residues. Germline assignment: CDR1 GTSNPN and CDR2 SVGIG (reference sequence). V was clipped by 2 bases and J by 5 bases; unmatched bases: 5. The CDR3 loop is CAWSRGQGHEQYF. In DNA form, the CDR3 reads TGTGCCTGGAGTCGTGGACAGGGTCACGAGCAGTACTTC.

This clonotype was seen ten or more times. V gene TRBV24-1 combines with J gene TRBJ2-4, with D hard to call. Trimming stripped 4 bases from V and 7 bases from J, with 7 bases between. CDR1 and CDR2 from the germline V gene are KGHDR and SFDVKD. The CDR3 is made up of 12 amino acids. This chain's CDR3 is CATSEGSNIQYF. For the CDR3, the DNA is TGTGCCACCAGTGAAGGTTCCAACATTCAGTACTTC.

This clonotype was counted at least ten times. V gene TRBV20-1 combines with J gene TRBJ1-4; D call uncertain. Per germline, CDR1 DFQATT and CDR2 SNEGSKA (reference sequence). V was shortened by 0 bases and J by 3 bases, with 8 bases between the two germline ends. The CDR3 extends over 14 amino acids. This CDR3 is CSARDAGANEKLFF. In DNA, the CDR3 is TGCAGTGCTAGAGATGCGGGAGCTAATGAAAAACTGTTTTTT.

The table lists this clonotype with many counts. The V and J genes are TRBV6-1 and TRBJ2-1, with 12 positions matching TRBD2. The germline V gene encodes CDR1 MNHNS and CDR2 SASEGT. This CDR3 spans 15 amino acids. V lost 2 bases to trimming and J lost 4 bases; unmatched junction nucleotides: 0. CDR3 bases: TGTGCCAGCAGTGAACTAGCGGGAGGGTACAATGAGCAGTTCTTC. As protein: CASSELAGGYNEQFF.

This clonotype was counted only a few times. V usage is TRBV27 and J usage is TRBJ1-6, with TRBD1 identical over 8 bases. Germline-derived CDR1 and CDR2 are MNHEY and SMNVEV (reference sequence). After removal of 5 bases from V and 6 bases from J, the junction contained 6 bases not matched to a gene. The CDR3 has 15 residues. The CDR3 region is CASSTGQGANSPLHF. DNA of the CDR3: TGTGCCAGCAGTACCGGACAGGGAGCTAATTCACCCCTCCACTTT.

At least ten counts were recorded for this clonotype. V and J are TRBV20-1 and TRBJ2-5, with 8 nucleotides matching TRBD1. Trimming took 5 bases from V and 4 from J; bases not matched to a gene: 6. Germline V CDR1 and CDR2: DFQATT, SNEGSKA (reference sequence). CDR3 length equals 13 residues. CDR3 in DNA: TGCAGTGCTTACAATACAGGGGGAGAGACCCAGTACTTC. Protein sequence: CSAYNTGGETQYF.

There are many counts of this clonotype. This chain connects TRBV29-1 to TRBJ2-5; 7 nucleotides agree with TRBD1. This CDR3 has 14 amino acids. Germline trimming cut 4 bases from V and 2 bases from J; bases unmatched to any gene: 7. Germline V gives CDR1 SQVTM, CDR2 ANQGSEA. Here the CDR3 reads CSVVVPGQQETQYF. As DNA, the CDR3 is TGCAGCGTTGTCGTGCCGGGACAGCAAGAGACCCAGTACTTC.

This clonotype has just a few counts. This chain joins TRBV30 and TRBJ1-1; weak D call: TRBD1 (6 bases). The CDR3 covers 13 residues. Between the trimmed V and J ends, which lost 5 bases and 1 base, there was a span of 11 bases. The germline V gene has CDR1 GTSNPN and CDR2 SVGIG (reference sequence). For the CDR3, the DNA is TGTGCCTGGGGGGGACACCCGAACACTGAAGCTTTCTTT. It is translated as CAWGGHPNTEAFF.

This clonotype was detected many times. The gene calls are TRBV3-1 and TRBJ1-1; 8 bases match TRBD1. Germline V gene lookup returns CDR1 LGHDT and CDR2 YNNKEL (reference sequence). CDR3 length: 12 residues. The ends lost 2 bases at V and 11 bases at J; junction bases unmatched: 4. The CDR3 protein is CASSQRTGNAFF. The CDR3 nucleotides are TGTGCCAGCAGCCAACGGACAGGGAACGCTTTCTTT.

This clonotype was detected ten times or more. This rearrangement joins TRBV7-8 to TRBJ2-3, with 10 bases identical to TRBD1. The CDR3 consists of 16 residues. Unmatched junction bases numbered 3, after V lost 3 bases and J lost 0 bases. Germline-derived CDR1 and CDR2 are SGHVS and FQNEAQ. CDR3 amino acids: CASSFDRGRSTDTQYF. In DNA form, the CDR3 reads TGTGCCAGCAGCTTCGACAGGGGGCGGAGCACAGATACGCAGTATTTT.

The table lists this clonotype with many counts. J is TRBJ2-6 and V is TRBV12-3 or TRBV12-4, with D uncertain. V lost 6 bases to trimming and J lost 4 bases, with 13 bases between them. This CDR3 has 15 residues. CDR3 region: CASRFGNRGANVLTF. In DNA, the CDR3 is TGTGCCAGCAGATTTGGAAACCGAGGGGCCAACGTCCTGACTTTC.

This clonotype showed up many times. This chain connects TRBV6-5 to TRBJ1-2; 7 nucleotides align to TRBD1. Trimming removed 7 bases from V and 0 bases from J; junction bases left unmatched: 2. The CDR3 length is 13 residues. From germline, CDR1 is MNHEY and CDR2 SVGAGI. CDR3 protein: CASKGTANYGYTF. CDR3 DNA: TGTGCCAGCAAGGGGACAGCTAACTATGGCTACACCTTC.

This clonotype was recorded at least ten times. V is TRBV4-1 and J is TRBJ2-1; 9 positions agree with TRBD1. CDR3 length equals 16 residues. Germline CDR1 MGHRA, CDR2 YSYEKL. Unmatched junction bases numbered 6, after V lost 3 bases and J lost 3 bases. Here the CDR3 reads CASSHGRTGVYNEQFF. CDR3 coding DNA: TGCGCCAGCAGCCACGGTCGGACAGGGGTCTACAATGAGCAGTTCTTC.

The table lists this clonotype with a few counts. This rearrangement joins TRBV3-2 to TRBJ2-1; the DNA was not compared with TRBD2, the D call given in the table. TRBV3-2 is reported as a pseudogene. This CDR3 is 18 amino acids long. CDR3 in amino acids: CATSQERGVPSSYNEQFF. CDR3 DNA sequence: TGTGCCACCTCCCAAGAGCGGGGGGTCCCGAGCTCCTACAATGAGCAGTTCTTC.

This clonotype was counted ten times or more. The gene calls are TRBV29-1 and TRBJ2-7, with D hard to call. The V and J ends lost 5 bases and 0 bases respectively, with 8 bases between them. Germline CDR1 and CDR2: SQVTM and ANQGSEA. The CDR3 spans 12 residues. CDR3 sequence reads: CSVSTSSYEQYF. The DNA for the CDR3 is TGCAGCGTTTCCACAAGCTCCTACGAGCAGTACTTC.

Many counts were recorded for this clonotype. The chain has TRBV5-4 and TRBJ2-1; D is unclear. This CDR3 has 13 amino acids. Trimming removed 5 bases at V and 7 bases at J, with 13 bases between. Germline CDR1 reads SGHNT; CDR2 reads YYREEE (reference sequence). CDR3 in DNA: TGTGCCAGCAGTCTCGACGGATGGAATGAGCAGTTCTTC. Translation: CASSLDGWNEQFF.

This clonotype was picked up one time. The DNA of the CDR3 is TGCAGTGCTAGCGGGGTCGACTCCTACGAGCAGTACTTC. Residues: CSASGVDSYEQYF. This chain connects TRBV20-1 to TRBJ2-7; possible D gene TRBD2, 5 bases. This CDR3 is 13 amino acids long. Trimming cost V 3 bases and J 0 bases, with 9 bases left between them. Germline CDR1 is DFQATT and CDR2 is SNEGSKA (reference sequence).

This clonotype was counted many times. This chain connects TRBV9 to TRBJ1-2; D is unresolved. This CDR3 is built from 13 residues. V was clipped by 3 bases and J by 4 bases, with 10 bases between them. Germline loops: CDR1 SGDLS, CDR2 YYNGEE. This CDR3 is CASSGSGSYGYTF. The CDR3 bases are TGTGCCAGCAGCGGATCCGGGAGCTATGGCTACACCTTC.

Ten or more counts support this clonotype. CDR3 loop: CASSLVPVNTEAFF. In DNA form, the CDR3 reads TGCGCCAGCAGCTTGGTACCGGTCAACACTGAAGCTTTCTTT. This chain uses TRBV5-1 with TRBJ1-1; no reliable D call. This CDR3 contains 14 residues. The V gene lost 0 bases and the J gene lost 2 bases, with 8 bases spanning the gap. The V gene's germline CDR1 is SGHRS and CDR2 YFSETQ.

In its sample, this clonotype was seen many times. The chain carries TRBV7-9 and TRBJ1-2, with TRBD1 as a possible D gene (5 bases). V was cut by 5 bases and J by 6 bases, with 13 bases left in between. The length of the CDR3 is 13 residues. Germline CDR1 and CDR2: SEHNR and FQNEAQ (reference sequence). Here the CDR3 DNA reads TGTGCCAGCAGCGAGTCCAGGGTCCATGGCTACACCTTC. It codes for CASSESRVHGYTF.

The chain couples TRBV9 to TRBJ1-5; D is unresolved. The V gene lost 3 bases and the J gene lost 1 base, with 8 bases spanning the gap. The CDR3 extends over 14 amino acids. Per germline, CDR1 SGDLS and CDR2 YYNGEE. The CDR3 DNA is TGTGCCAGCAGCGCCTACGGCAGCAATCAGCCCCAGCATTTT. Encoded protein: CASSAYGSNQPQHF.

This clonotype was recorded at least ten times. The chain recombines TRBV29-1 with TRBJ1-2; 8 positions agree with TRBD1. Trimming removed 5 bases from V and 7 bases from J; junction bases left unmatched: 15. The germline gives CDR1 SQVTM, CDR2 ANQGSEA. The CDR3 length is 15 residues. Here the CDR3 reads CSVSSLTGARTGYTF. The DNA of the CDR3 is TGCAGCGTTTCCTCATTGACAGGGGCGAGAACTGGCTACACCTTC.

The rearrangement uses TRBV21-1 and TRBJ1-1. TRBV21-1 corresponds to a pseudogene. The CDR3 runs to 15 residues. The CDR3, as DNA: TGTGCCAGCAGCGGACCCGAAACACTGACAAACGAAGCTTTCTTT. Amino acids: CASSGPETLTNEAFF.

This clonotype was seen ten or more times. In DNA, the CDR3 is TGTGCCAGCTCTTCCACAGCGGGAGCGGCCTACGAGCAGTACTTC. It is translated as CASSSTAGAAYEQYF. The chain couples TRBV18 to TRBJ2-7, with TRBD2 matching 8 bases. Germline V gene sequence: CDR1 KGHSH, CDR2 LQKENI. V gave up 6 bases and J gave up 2 bases; unmatched junction bases: 9. The CDR3 length is 15 residues.

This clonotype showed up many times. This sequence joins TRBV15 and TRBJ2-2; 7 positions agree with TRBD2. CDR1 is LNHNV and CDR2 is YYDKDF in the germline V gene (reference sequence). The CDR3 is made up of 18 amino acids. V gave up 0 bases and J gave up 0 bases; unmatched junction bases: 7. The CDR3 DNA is TGTGCCACCAGCAGAGATCGGAGCGGGACCTCGAACACCGGGGAGCTGTTTTTT. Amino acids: CATSRDRSGTSNTGELFF.